A single sample gave rise to the 6 T cell receptor beta chains below, sequenced in a study of cytomegalovirus exposure and HLA in healthy donors. A multiplex PCR was run with 60 Vbeta primers and 13 Jbeta primers. Sequenced by immunoSEQ multiplex PCR; TCRdb stores in-frame clones only, minus some. The sample records about 230,000 clones, about 85% being singletons. Source material: PBMCs. Receptors originate from a girl aged 2 to 10 in good health and CMV-seronegative.

The chain joins TRBV5-6 to TRBJ2-1; D uncertain. The CDR3 loop spans 13 amino acids. V lost 3 bases, J lost 7 bases, and 11 bases lay in between. Germline CDR1 and CDR2: SGHDT and YYEEEE. CDR3 loop: CASSSALINEQFF. CDR3 nucleotides: TGTGCCAGCAGCTCCGCGTTAATTAATGAGCAGTTCTTC.

The CDR3 nucleotides are TGTGCCAGCAGCAAGACAGGCAACTATGGCTACACCTTC. Its protein product is CASSKTGNYGYTF. The gene calls are TRBV11-2 and TRBJ1-2; TRBD1 is a possible D gene (6 bases). CDR1 SGHAT and CDR2 FQNNGV come from the germline V gene. The V end lost 5 bases, the J end lost 2 bases, and 9 bases lay between the germline ends. The length of the CDR3 is 13 residues.

The chain recombines TRBV7-2 with TRBJ1-5; no clear D gene. Germline assignment: CDR1 SGHTA and CDR2 FQGNSA. This CDR3 comprises 13 residues. Trimming cost V 11 bases and J 7 bases, with 18 bases left between them. The CDR3, as DNA: TGTGCCCGCCAGGCCAAATACGAACAGCCCCAGCATTTT. Encoded protein: CARQAKYEQPQHF.

V is TRBV7-9 and J is TRBJ2-3; D not resolved. Germline V gene lookup returns CDR1 SEHNR and CDR2 FQNEAQ (reference sequence). CDR3 length equals 14 residues. V was shortened by 5 bases and J by 2 bases, with 11 bases between the two germline ends. The CDR3 sequence is CASSPPVITDTQYF. CDR3 nucleotide sequence: TGTGCCAGCAGCCCCCCAGTGATCACAGATACGCAGTATTTT.

The CDR3 region is CAISPGVYSPLHF. The CDR3 nucleotides read TGTGCCATCAGTCCGGGGGTTTATTCACCCCTCCACTTT. J is TRBJ1-6 and V is TRBV10-3; possible D gene TRBD1, 5 bases. The germline gives CDR1 ENHRY, CDR2 SYGVKD. The CDR3 runs to 13 residues. V was clipped by 5 bases and J by 8 bases, with 10 bases between them.

The chain links TRBV6-5 to TRBJ2-7; 9 nucleotides line up with TRBD1. Germline CDR1 and CDR2: MNHEY and SVGAGI. The CDR3 runs to 16 residues. Germline trimming cut 2 bases from V and 4 bases from J; bases unmatched to any gene: 9. The CDR3 DNA follows: TGTGCCAGCAGTTACCCCTCCGGGACAGGGACTTACGAGCAGTACTTC. Protein: CASSYPSGTGTYEQYF.